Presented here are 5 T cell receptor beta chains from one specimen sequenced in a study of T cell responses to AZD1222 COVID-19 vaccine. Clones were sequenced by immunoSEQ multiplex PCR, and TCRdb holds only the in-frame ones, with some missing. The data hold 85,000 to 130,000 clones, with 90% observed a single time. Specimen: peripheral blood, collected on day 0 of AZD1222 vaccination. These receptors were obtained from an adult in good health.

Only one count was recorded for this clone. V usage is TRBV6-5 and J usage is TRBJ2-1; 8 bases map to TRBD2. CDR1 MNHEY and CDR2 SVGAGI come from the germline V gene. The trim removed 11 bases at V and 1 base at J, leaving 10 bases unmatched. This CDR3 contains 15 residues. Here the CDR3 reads CAYGGGYKSYNEQFF. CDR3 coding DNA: TGTGCCTACGGGGGGGGATATAAGTCCTACAATGAGCAGTTCTTC.

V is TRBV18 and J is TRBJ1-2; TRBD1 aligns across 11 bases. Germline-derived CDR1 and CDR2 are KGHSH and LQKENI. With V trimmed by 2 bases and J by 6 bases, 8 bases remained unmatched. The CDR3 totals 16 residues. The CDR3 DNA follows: TGTGCCAGCTCACCAACACGGACAGGGGGCCCCCATGGCTACACCTTC. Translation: CASSPTRTGGPHGYTF.

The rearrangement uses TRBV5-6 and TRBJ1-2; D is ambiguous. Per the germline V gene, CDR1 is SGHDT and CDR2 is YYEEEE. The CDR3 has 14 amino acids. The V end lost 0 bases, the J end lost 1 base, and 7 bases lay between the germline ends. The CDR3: CASSLVNLNYGYTF. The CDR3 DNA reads TGTGCCAGCAGCTTGGTAAATCTTAACTATGGCTACACCTTC.

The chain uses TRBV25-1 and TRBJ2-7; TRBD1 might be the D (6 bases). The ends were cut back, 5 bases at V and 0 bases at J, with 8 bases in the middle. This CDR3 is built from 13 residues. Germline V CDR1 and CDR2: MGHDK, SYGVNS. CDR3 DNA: TGTGCCAGCAGTCGACAGGCCTCCTACGAGCAGTACTTC. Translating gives CASSRQASYEQYF.

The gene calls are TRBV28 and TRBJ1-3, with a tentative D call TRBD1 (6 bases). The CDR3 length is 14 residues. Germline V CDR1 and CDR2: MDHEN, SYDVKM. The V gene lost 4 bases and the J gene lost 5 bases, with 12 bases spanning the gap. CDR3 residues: CASSYEGQRNTIYF. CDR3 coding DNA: TGTGCCAGCAGTTACGAAGGACAGAGAAACACCATATATTTT.